Presented here are 11 T cell receptor beta chains from one specimen sequenced in a study of cytomegalovirus exposure and HLA in healthy donors. With 60 Vbeta and 13 Jbeta primers, the PCR was carried out. Only in-frame clones appear in the TCRdb table, and some are missing; sequencing was by immunoSEQ multiplex PCR. In the table there are about 200,000 clones, under 80% of which are singletons. The sequencing sample was made of PBMCs. All receptors come from a girl under 10 years old in good health and CMV-seronegative.

This sequence joins TRBV19 and TRBJ1-5, with 7 bases matching TRBD1. The J segment lost 1 base and the V segment lost 3 bases, leaving 6 bases of the junction unmatched. The CDR3 spans 16 residues. Per germline, CDR1 LNHDA and CDR2 SQIVND (reference sequence). The CDR3 coding sequence is TGTGCCAGTAGTATGACGGGACAGATCAGCAATCAGCCCCAGCATTTT. This encodes CASSMTGQISNQPQHF.

V and J are TRBV6-5 and TRBJ2-7, with unresolved D. The germline gives CDR1 MNHEY, CDR2 SVGAGI. The V gene lost 8 bases and the J gene lost 4 bases, with 18 bases spanning the gap. The CDR3 loop spans 14 amino acids. CDR3 in amino acids: CASPEGTAHYEQYF. In DNA, the CDR3 is TGTGCCAGCCCGGAAGGTACAGCCCATTACGAGCAGTACTTC.

V usage is TRBV7-2 and J usage is TRBJ2-7, with unresolved D. This CDR3 contains 16 residues. Germline lookup yields CDR1 SGHTA and CDR2 FQGNSA. V was trimmed by 4 bases and J by 0 bases, leaving 16 bases between them. CDR3: CASSSDWAASSYEQYF. The DNA of the CDR3 is TGTGCCAGCAGCTCCGATTGGGCAGCCAGCTCCTACGAGCAGTACTTC.

The chain recombines TRBV27 with TRBJ2-5; D may be TRBD1 (8 bases). Germline assignment: CDR1 MNHEY and CDR2 SMNVEV (reference sequence). CDR3 length: 14 amino acids. The V end was cut by 5 bases, the J end by 6 bases, with 16 bases between. CDR3 protein: CASSHTGGGKTQYF. CDR3 sequence (DNA): TGTGCCAGCAGTCATACAGGGGGAGGGAAGACCCAGTACTTC.

The chain recombines TRBV9 with TRBJ2-5; 9 bases match TRBD2. This CDR3 comprises 16 residues. With V trimmed by 0 bases and J by 4 bases, 7 bases remained unmatched. Germline V CDR1 and CDR2: SGDLS, YYNGEE. The CDR3 nucleotides are TGTGCCAGCAGCGTAGGAGCGGGAGGAATGTCAGAGACCCAGTACTTC. Its protein is CASSVGAGGMSETQYF.

V usage is TRBV7-3 and J usage is TRBJ1-1; 8 nucleotides agree with TRBD1. This CDR3 is 14 amino acids long. Germline CDR1 reads SGHTA; CDR2 reads FQGTGA. The ends lost 6 bases at V and 1 base at J; junction bases unmatched: 4. CDR3: CASSGTGGNTEAFF. DNA of the CDR3: TGTGCCAGCAGTGGGACAGGAGGGAACACTGAAGCTTTCTTT.

The chain joins TRBV19 to TRBJ2-1, with TRBD2 identical over 8 bases. The J segment lost 12 bases and the V segment lost 3 bases, leaving 13 bases of the junction unmatched. Germline V gene sequence: CDR1 LNHDA, CDR2 SQIVND (reference sequence). The length of the CDR3 is 15 residues. CDR3 sequence (DNA): TGTGCCAGTAGTATTGAAGCGGGAGTGAAAGTCGGGCAGTTCTTC. Its protein product is CASSIEAGVKVGQFF.

The CDR3 spells CASSLAGTGIETQYF. CDR3 in DNA: TGTGCCAGCAGCTTAGCCGGGACAGGGATAGAGACCCAGTACTTC. The V and J genes are TRBV7-3 and TRBJ2-5, with TRBD1 matching over 9 bases. After removal of 2 bases from V and 4 bases from J, the junction contained 5 bases not matched to a gene. The CDR3 has 15 amino acids. In germline, CDR1 is SGHTA, CDR2 FQGTGA.

The rearrangement joins TRBV21-1 to TRBJ1-3; no check of the table's D call, TRBD1, against the DNA was made. TRBV21-1 is noted as a pseudogene. The CDR3 extends over 19 amino acids. The chain's CDR3 is CASSKALCSPPISGNTIYF. The DNA of the CDR3 is TGTGCCAGCAGCAAAGCGCTTTGCAGTCCCCCCATCTCTGGAAACACCATATATTTT.

The chain employs TRBV5-6 and TRBJ2-5; 7 nucleotides agree with TRBD2. The germline V gene encodes CDR1 SGHDT and CDR2 YYEEEE. V shed 1 base, J shed 1 base, and the junction held 4 bases outside the gene matches. The CDR3 consists of 15 residues. In nucleotides, the CDR3 is TGTGCCAGCAGCTTGAAGGCTAGCGGCCAAGAGACCCAGTACTTC. Amino acid sequence: CASSLKASGQETQYF.

This clone occurred once. The chain employs TRBV2 and TRBJ2-3, with D tentatively TRBD2 (6 bases). Germline CDR1 reads SNHLY; CDR2 reads FYNNEI. V was pared by 3 bases and J by 8 bases, with 9 bases between. The CDR3 runs to 12 residues. Here the CDR3 DNA reads TGTGCCAGCAGTGAGGGGGGAGTTACGCAGTATTTT. Translating gives CASSEGGVTQYF.